This T cell receptor (beta chain) is drawn from a study of T cells in Graves' hyperthyroidism and ophthalmopathy. Study-wide points: Ophthalmopathy, which appeared later, was predicted by the model a median approximately 6 months before onset. Peripheral blood also featured most of the thyroid clonotypes expanded above 0.001. A model of 13 V-J features distinguished ophthalmopathy from stable hyperthyroidism.

There were TCR beta CDR3 regions amplified from RNA transcripts. TCR CDR3 regions were first amplified by RT-PCR with HTBI primers. MiXCR, applied by TCRdb to the multiplex PCR reads, yields one record per CDR3 protein. The sample has over 650,000 distinct CDR3 sequences, approximately 42% seen once. The CDR3 consists of 16 residues. Germline CDR1 SEHNR, CDR2 FQNEAQ (reference sequence). The V and J ends lost 4 bases and 0 bases respectively, with 10 bases between them. The table lists this clonotype with many counts. What it recognizes is unknown. The J gene is TRBJ1-6, the V gene TRBV7-9; no clear D. The sequence was collected from an adult man with Graves' disease, either hyperthyroidism or ophthalmopathy (not recorded which). The sequenced sample consisted of peripheral blood or thyroid tissue (not recorded which). This CDR3 reads CASSSSDLSYNSPLHF. CDR3 nucleotide sequence: TGTGCCAGCAGCTCCTCAGATCTCTCCTATAATTCACCCCTCCACTTT.